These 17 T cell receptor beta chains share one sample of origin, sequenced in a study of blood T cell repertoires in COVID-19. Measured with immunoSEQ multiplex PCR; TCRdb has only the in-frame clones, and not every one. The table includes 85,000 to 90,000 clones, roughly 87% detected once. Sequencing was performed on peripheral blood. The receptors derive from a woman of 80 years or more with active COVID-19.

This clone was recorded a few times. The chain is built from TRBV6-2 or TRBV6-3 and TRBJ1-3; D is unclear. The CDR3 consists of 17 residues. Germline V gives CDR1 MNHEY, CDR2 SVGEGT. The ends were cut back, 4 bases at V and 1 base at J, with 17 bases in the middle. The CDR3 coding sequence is TGTGCCAGCAGTTCCGGAGCAGCTTGGATTTCTGGAAACACCATATATTTT. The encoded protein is CASSSGAAWISGNTIYF.

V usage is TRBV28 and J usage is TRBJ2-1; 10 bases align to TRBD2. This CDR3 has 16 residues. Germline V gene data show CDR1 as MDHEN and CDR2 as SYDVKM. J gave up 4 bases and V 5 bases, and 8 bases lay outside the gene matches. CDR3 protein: CASSQLGTSVYNEQFF. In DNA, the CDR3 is TGTGCCAGCAGTCAACTCGGGACTAGCGTATACAATGAGCAGTTCTTC. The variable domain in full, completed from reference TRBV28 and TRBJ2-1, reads DVKVTQSSRYLVKRTGEKVFLECVQDMDHENMFWYRQDPGLGLRLIYFSYDVKMKEKGDIPEGYSVSREKKERFSLILESASTNQTSMYLCASSQLGTSVYNEQFFGPGTRLTVL.

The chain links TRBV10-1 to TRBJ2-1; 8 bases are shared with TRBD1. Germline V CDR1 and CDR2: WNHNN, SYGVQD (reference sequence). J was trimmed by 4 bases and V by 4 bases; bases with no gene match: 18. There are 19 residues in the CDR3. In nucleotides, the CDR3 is TGCGCCAGCAGTGGGAGGACAGGGAAAGTCCCCCCCCGATACAATGAGCAGTTCTTC. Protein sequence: CASSGRTGKVPPRYNEQFF.

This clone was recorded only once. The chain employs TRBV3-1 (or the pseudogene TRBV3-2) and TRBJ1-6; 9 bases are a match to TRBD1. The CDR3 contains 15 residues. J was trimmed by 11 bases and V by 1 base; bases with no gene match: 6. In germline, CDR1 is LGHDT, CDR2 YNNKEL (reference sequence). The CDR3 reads CASSQVRTGAPPLHF. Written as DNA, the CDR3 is TGTGCCAGCAGCCAAGTGCGGACAGGGGCACCACCCCTCCACTTT.

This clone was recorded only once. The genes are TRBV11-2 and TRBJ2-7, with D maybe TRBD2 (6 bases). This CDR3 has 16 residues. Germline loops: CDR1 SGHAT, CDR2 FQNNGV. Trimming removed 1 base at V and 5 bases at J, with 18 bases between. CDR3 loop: CASSLAGTPITHEQYF. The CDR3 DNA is TGTGCCAGCAGCTTAGCAGGGACTCCGATAACCCACGAGCAGTACTTC.

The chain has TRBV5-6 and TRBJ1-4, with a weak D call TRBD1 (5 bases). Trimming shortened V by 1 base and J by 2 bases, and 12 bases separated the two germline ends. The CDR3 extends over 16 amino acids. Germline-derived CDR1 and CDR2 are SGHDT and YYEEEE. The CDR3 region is CASSLTTGWTNEKLFF. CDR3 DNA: TGTGCCAGCAGCTTGACAACAGGATGGACTAATGAAAAACTGTTTTTT.

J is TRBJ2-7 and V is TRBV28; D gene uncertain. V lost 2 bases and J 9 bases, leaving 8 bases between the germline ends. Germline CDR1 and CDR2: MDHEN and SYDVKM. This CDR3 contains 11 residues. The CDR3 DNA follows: TGTGCCAGCAGTTTAAGTGGCGGGCAGTACTTC. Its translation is CASSLSGGQYF.

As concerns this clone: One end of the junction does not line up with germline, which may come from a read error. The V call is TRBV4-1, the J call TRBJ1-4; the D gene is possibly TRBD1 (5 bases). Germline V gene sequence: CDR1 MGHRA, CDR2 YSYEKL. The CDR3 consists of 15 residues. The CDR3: CASSQEAGRGEKLFF. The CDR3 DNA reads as TGCGCCAGCAGTCAAGAGGCAGGGAGGGGTGAAAAACTGTTTTTT.

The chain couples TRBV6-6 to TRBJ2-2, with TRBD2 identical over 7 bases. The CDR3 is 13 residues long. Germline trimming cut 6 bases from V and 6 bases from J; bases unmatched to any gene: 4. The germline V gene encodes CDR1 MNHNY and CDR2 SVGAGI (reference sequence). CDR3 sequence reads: CASRPGLAGELFF. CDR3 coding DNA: TGTGCCAGCAGACCCGGACTAGCCGGGGAGCTGTTTTTT.

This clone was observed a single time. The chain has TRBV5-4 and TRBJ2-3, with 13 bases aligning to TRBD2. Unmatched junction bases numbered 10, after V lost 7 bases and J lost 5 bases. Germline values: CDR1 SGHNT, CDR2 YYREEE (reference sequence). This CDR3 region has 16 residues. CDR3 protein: CASGVRLAGGVDTQYF. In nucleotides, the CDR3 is TGTGCCAGCGGTGTCCGACTAGCGGGAGGTGTAGATACGCAGTATTTT.

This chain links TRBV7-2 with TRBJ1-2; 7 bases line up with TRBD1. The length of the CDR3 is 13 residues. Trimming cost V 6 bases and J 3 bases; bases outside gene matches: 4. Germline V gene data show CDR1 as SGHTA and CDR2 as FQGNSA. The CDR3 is CASSSQGYYGYTF. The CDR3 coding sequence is TGTGCCAGCAGTTCACAGGGGTACTATGGCTACACCTTC.

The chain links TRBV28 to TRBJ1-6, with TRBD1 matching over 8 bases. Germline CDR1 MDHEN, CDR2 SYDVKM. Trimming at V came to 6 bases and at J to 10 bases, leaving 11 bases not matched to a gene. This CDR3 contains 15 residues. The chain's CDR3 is CASSTTGQGWSPLHF. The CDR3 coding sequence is TGTGCCAGCAGCACAACCGGACAGGGTTGGTCACCCCTCCACTTT. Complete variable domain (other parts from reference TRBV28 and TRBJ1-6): DVKVTQSSRYLVKRTGEKVFLECVQDMDHENMFWYRQDPGLGLRLIYFSYDVKMKEKGDIPEGYSVSREKKERFSLILESASTNQTSMYLCASSTTGQGWSPLHFGNGTRLTVT.

CDR3 DNA: TGTGCCAGCAGTTACGGACAGGTGAACACTGAAGCTTTCTTT. Its protein is CASSYGQVNTEAFF. The chain uses TRBV6-2 or TRBV6-3 and TRBJ1-1; 7 nucleotides line up with TRBD1. CDR3 length: 14 amino acids. The V gene's germline CDR1 is MNHEY and CDR2 SVGEGT. The ends lost 2 bases at V and 0 bases at J; junction bases unmatched: 0.

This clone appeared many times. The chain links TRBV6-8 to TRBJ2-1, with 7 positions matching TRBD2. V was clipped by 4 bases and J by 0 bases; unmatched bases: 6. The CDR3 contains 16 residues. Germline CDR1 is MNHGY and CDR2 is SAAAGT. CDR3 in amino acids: CASSWARTSSYNEQFF. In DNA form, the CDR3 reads TGTGCCAGCAGTTGGGCTAGGACTAGCTCCTACAATGAGCAGTTCTTC.

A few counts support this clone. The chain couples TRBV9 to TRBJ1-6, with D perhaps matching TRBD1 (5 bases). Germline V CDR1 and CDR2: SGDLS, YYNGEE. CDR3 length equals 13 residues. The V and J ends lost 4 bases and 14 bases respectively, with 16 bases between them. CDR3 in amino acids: CASSLPGRGALHF. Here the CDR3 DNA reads TGTGCCAGCAGCCTCCCCGGTCGGGGGGCCCTCCACTTT.

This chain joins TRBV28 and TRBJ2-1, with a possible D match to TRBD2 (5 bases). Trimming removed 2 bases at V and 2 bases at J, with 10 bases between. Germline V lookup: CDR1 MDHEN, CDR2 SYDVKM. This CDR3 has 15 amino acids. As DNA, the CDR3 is TGTGCCAGCAGTTTACAACTAGGCACCTACAATGAGCAGTTCTTC. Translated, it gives CASSLQLGTYNEQFF.

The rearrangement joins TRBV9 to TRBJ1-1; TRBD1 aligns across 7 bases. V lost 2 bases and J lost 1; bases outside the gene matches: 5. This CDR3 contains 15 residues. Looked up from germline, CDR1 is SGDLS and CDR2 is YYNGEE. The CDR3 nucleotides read TGTGCCAGCAGCGTGTCGACAGGGAGGAACACTGAAGCTTTCTTT. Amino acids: CASSVSTGRNTEAFF.